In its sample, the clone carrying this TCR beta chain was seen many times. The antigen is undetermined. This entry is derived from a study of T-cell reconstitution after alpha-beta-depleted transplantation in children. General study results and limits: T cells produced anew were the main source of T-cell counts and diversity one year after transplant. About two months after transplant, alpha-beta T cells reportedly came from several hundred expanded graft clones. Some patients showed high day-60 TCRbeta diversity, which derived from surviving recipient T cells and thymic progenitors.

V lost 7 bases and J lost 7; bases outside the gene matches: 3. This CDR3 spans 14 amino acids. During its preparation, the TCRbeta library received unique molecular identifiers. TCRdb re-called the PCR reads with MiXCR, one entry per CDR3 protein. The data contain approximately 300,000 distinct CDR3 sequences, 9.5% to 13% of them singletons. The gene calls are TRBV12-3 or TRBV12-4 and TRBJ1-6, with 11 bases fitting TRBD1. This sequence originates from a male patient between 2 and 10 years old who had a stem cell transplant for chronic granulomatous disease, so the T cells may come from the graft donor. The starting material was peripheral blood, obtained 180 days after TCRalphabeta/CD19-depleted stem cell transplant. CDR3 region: CASIRTGGNSPLHF. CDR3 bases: TGTGCCAGCATTCGGACAGGGGGCAATTCACCCCTCCACTTT.